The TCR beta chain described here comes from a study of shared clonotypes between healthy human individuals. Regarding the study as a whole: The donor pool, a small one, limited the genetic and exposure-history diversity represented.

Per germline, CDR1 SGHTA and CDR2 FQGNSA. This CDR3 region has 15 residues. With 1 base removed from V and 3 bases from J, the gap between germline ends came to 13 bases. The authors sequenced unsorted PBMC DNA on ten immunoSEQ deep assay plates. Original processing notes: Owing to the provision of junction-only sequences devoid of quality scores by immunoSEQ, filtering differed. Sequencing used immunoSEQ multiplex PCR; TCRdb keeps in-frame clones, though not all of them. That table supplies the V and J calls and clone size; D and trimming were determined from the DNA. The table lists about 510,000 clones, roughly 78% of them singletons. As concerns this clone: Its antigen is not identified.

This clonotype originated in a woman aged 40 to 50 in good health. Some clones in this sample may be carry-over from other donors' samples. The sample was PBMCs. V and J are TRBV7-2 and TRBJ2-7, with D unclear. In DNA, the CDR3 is TGTGCCAGCAGCTTAGGTGCTACCAACGACTACGAGCAGTACTTC. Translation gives CASSLGATNDYEQYF.